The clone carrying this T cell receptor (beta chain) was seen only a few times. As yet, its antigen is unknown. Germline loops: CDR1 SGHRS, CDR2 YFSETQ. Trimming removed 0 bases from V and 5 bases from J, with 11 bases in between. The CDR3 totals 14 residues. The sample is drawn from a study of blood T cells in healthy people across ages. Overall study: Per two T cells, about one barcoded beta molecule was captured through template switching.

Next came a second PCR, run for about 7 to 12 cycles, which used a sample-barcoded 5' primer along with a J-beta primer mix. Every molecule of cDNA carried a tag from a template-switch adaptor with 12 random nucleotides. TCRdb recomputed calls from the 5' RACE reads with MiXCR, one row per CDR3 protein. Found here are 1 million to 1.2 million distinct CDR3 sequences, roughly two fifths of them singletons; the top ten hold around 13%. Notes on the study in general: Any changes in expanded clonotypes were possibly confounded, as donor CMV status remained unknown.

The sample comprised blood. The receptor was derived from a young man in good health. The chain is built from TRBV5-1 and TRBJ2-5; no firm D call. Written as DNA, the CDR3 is TGCGCCAGCAGCTTGGGAGATGATGAGGAGACCCAGTACTTC. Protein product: CASSLGDDEETQYF.